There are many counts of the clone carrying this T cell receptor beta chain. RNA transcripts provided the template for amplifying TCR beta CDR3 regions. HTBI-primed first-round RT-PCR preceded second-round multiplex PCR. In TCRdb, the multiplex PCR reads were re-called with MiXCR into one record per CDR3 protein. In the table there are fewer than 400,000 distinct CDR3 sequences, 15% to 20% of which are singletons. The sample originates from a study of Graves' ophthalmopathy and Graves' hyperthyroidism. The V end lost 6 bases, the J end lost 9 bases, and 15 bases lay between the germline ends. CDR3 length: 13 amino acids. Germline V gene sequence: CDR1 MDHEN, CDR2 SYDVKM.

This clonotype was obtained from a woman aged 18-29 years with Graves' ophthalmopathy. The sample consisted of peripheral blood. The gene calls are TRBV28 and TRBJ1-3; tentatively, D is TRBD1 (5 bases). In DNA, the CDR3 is TGTGCCAGCAGGTCTCAGGGAGGCGGCACCATATATTTT. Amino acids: CASRSQGGGTIYF.